Listed below are T cell receptor beta chains from one sample, sequenced in a study of technical replicates of blood from a handful of donors. The data were produced by immunoSEQ multiplex PCR, yet TCRdb's version contains in-frame clones alone and is incomplete. This sample yields 40,000 to 60,000 clones, of which 80% to 95% are seen a single time; roughly 3.9% belongs to the top ten. Sequencing input: PBMCs. These receptors all stem from a human donor in good health. Some clones in this sample may be carry-over from other donors' samples. The CDR3 runs from the conserved cysteine through the conserved F or W. A D gene is named only where the DNA matches it firmly.

>TRBD2|TRBV6-1|TRBJ2-7
TGTGCCAGCAGTTCCCTAGCGGGGGGTTCCTACGAGCAGTACTTC
CASSSLAGGSYEQYF
>TRBD1|TRBV30|TRBJ2-7
TGTGCCTGTGGGACAGGGGATGTTCAGTACTTC
CACGTGDVQYF
>NA|TRBV10-3|TRBJ2-5
TGTGCCATCAGTGCAGAACAGGGTATTCGGGAGACCCAGTACTTC
CAISAEQGIRETQYF
>NA|TRBV30|TRBJ2-3
TGTGCCTGGCAAAGGGGCTTAGCCACAGATACGCAGTATTTT
CAWQRGLATDTQYF
>NA|TRBV6-1|TRBJ1-1
TGTGCCAGCAGTCCTACAGTGAACACTGAAGCTTTCTTT
CASSPTVNTEAFF
>NA|TRBV4-1|TRBJ2-3
TGCGCCAGCAGCCAAACCCAGACTACAGGGTTGTGGACAGATACGCAGTATTTT
CASSQTQTTGLWTDTQYF
>TRBD1|TRBV2|TRBJ2-2
TGTGCCAGCAACCACCACAGGGGTGTATCTAGCGGGGAGCTGTTTTTT
CASNHHRGVSSGELFF
>TRBD2|TRBV9|TRBJ2-5
TGTGCCAGCAGCGTAGCCCCTAGCGGGGAAGAGACCCAGTACTTC
CASSVAPSGEETQYF
>NA|TRBV30|TRBJ2-1
TGTGCCTGGACCTCGGGATCTTACAATGAGCAGTTCTTC
CAWTSGSYNEQFF
>TRBD1|TRBV9|TRBJ1-1
TGTGCCAGCAGCGTAGTGGGACAGGGATCCGGCGAAACTGAAGCTTTCTTT
CASSVVGQGSGETEAFF
>NA|TRBV7-2|TRBJ1-3
TGTGCCAGCAGCCGACAAGTCTCTGGAAACACCATATATTTT
CASSRQVSGNTIYF
>TRBD1|TRBV18|TRBJ2-5
TGTGCCAGCTCACCAAACGGACAGGGCAGGGAGACCCAGTACTTC
CASSPNGQGRETQYF
>NA|TRBV4-3|TRBJ2-3
TGCGCCAGCAGCCAAGATCCCCTCTGCTCTTATGTGACTAACAACTGCACAGATACGCAGTATTTT
CASSQDPLCSYVTNNCTDTQYF
>NA|TRBV7-8|TRBJ2-2
TGTGCCAGCAGCCCCCGCAGGGTCTCCGGGGAGCTGTTTTTT
CASSPRRVSGELFF
>TRBD1|TRBV6-1|TRBJ2-7
TGTGCCAGCAGCTCGGACAGGGTCTCCTACGAGCAGTACTTC
CASSSDRVSYEQYF
>TRBD2|TRBV5-1|TRBJ2-7
TGCGCCAGCAGCTCTAGCGGGAGGGGTGAGCAGTACTTC
CASSSSGRGEQYF
>NA|TRBV4-1|TRBJ2-5
TGCGCCAGCAGCCAAGGTCCCACAACGGGAGTCCTAGAGACCCAGTACTTC
CASSQGPTTGVLETQYF
>NA|TRBV7-2|TRBJ2-7
TGTGCCAGCAGCCAAGTCCGGGGATACGAGCAGTACTTC
CASSQVRGYEQYF
>TRBD1|TRBV13|TRBJ1-2
TGTGCCAGCAGCCATCAGACAGGGTTTAACTATGGCTACACCTTC
CASSHQTGFNYGYTF
>NA|TRBV12-5|TRBJ2-3
TGTGCTAGTGGCCCTCTGAGAGATACGCAGTATTTT
CASGPLRDTQYF
>NA|TRBV30|TRBJ2-5
TGTGCCTGGGCAGGGGAACTTCCTGGGGAGACCCAGTACTTC
CAWAGELPGETQYF
>NA|TRBV9|TRBJ2-7
TGTGCCAGGGGGGCGGAGAACGACCCCTACGAGCAGTACTTC
CARGAENDPYEQYF